These 3 T cell receptor beta chains were sequenced from one sample in a study of blood T cell repertoires in COVID-19 (dated by TCRdb to between 2020 and 2021). The receptor library was made with the immunoSEQ multiplex PCR assay. TCRdb holds this immuneACCESS table with in-frame rearrangements only. Some clones are missing; in checked studies, unresolved V genes explain under half, and the rest has no known cause. The sample records hundreds of thousands of clones, 88% of which are singletons. Around 2% of the sample comes from the top ten. The source material was PBMCs or T cells enriched from blood (not recorded which). The receptor source for this set is a woman aged 55-70 years in a cohort exposed to, infected with or recovered from COVID-19 (not recorded which).

In the case of this clone: This CDR3 is also generated by other DNA sequences in the sample. The chain combines TRBV5-4 with TRBJ2-7; 7 bases agree with TRBD1. CDR3 length equals 13 residues. Per germline, CDR1 SGHNT and CDR2 YYREEE (reference sequence). V gave up 4 bases and J gave up 4 bases; unmatched junction bases: 5. The CDR3 reads CASSPDRAYEQYF. The CDR3 DNA reads TGTGCCAGCAGCCCCGACAGGGCGTACGAGCAGTACTTC.

The chain joins TRBV4-1 to TRBJ2-7, with TRBD2 matching 9 bases. V lost 2 bases and J lost 7; bases outside the gene matches: 9. The CDR3 is made up of 15 amino acids. CDR1 is MGHRA and CDR2 is YSYEKL in the germline V gene. Here the CDR3 reads CASSQIGAGGGEQYF. CDR3 nucleotides: TGCGCCAGCAGCCAAATAGGAGCGGGAGGTGGGGAGCAGTACTTC.

The genes are TRBV7-2 and TRBJ2-1, with 9 bases aligning to TRBD1. The CDR3 spans 16 residues. Looked up from germline, CDR1 is SGHTA and CDR2 is FQGNSA. The trim removed 5 bases at V and 5 bases at J, leaving 10 bases unmatched. The CDR3 sequence: CASSRTGVLSHNEQFF. The CDR3 DNA reads TGTGCCAGCAGCCGGACAGGGGTCCTATCTCACAATGAGCAGTTCTTC. Together with reference TRBV7-2 and TRBJ2-1, the CDR3 gives the full variable domain: GAGVSQSPSNKVTEKGKDVELRCDPISGHTALYWYRQSLGQGLEFLIYFQGNSAPDKSGLPSDRFSAERTGGSVSTLTIQRTQQEDSAVYLCASSRTGVLSHNEQFFGPGTRLTVL.